Listed here are 19 T cell receptor beta chains from one sample, sequenced in a study of OX40 agonist ivuxolimab in advanced cancers. Library generation was performed with the immunoSEQ multiplex PCR assay. This immuneACCESS table, as held by TCRdb, lists in-frame sequences with V and J called but not all clones. Of the missing ones, under half trace to an unresolved V gene in checked studies; the others have no known cause. The table for this sample lists approximately 79,000 clones; approximately 90% of them were counted only once. In total, the top ten clones hold just under 1% of the sample. This sample comprised CD4+ or CD8+ T cells sorted from blood, obtained in a trial of the OX40 agonist ivuxolimab. These receptor sequences come from an adult with an advanced solid tumor such as melanoma, head and neck, liver or kidney cancer.

This clone was detected only once. The rearrangement uses TRBV12-5 and TRBJ1-6, with a weak D call TRBD1 (6 bases). V was trimmed by 5 bases and J by 7 bases, leaving 12 bases between them. This CDR3 has 14 residues. CDR1 and CDR2 (germline): LGHNT, FRNRAP. CDR3 sequence: CASGKDSSNSPLHF. CDR3 coding DNA: TGTGCTAGTGGTAAGGACAGTAGCAATTCACCCCTCCACTTT.

This chain uses TRBV18 with TRBJ2-7; no clear D gene. Trimming stripped 3 bases from V and 6 bases from J, with 12 bases between. CDR1 and CDR2 (germline): KGHSH, LQKENI. CDR3 size: 13 residues. In nucleotides, the CDR3 is TGTGCCAGCTCACCTCTTCTCGACGGCGAGCAGTACTTC. It yields the protein CASSPLLDGEQYF. The full variable domain, with the rest looked up from reference TRBV18 and TRBJ2-7, is NAGVMQNPRHLVRRRGQEARLRCSPMKGHSHVYWYRQLPEEGLKFMVYLQKENIIDESGMPKERFSAEFPKEGPSILRIQQVVRGDSAAYFCASSPLLDGEQYFGPGTRLTVT.

This clone appeared a few times. The chain couples TRBV5-1 to TRBJ2-1; 10 bases line up with TRBD2. V shed 4 bases, J shed 6 bases, and the junction held 7 bases outside the gene matches. From germline, CDR1 is SGHRS and CDR2 YFSETQ. The CDR3 spans 15 residues. DNA of the CDR3: TGCGCCAGCAGCCCCCCGCTAGCGGGGGTCAATGAGCAGTTCTTC. Translation gives CASSPPLAGVNEQFF.

The chain links TRBV7-2 to TRBJ2-7; 9 nucleotides align to TRBD1. This CDR3 is 15 amino acids long. Trimming took 5 bases from V and 7 from J; bases not matched to a gene: 12. The germline gives CDR1 SGHTA, CDR2 FQGNSA. The CDR3 nucleotides read TGTGCCAGCAGCCTCTCCGGGACAGGGTCGGGGGAGCAGTACTTC. Its protein product is CASSLSGTGSGEQYF.

The rearrangement links TRBV5-1 to TRBJ2-2, with TRBD2 identical over 9 bases. The germline CDR1 and CDR2 sequences are SGHRS and YFSETQ. V trimming: 4 bases; J trimming: 1 base; junction bases outside the gene matches: 8. This CDR3 region has 17 residues. The CDR3 loop is CASSVSGLAMNTGELFF. The CDR3 DNA reads TGCGCCAGCAGCGTAAGTGGACTAGCGATGAACACCGGGGAGCTGTTTTTT.

The rearrangement joins TRBV19 to TRBJ1-1, with 10 bases aligning to TRBD1. V dropped 3 bases and J dropped 3; count of bases not matched to a gene: 4. The germline V gene has CDR1 LNHDA and CDR2 SQIVND (reference sequence). The CDR3 sequence is 15 residues long. The CDR3 DNA follows: TGTGCCAGTAGTATCGGGGGACAGGGGTACACTGAAGCTTTCTTT. Translating it yields CASSIGGQGYTEAFF.

J is TRBJ1-1 and V is TRBV7-9, with D perhaps TRBD1 (6 bases). Germline CDR1 is SEHNR and CDR2 is FQNEAQ (reference sequence). The CDR3 consists of 16 residues. The V and J ends lost 1 base and 3 bases respectively, with 15 bases between them. CDR3 bases: TGTGCCAGCAGCTTAGTCGGGCGGGGGCGCGACACTGAAGCTTTCTTT. As protein: CASSLVGRGRDTEAFF. The full variable domain, rest sourced from reference TRBV7-9 and TRBJ1-1, is DTGVSQNPRHKITKRGQNVTFRCDPISEHNRLYWYRQTLGQGPEFLTYFQNEAQLEKSRLLSDRFSAERPKGSFSTLEIQRTEQGDSAMYLCASSLVGRGRDTEAFFGQGTRLTVV.

V gene TRBV6-5 combines with J gene TRBJ2-2; D perhaps matches TRBD1 (5 bases). The CDR3 extends over 13 amino acids. V shed 6 bases and J shed 1 base, with 6 bases lying between them. Per the germline V gene, CDR1 is MNHEY and CDR2 is SVGAGI. As DNA, the CDR3 is TGTGCCAGCAGAACAGGGAACACCGGGGAGCTGTTTTTT. It specifies CASRTGNTGELFF.

This chain connects TRBV7-3 to TRBJ2-1, with a weak D call TRBD2 (6 bases). V gave up 4 bases and J gave up 4 bases, with 14 bases separating them. This CDR3 contains 15 residues. Per the germline V gene, CDR1 is SGHTA and CDR2 is FQGTGA. The CDR3 loop is CASSSGGSPYNEQFF. The CDR3 coding sequence is TGTGCCAGCAGCTCCGGGGGATCGCCTTACAATGAGCAGTTCTTC.

V and J are TRBV6-6 and TRBJ2-5, with a possible D match to TRBD2 (7 bases). CDR3 size: 13 residues. CDR1 and CDR2 (germline): MNHNY, SVGAGI (reference sequence). V shed 7 bases and J shed 5 bases, with 14 bases lying between them. CDR3 sequence reads: CASKGGGEETQYF. For the CDR3, the DNA is TGTGCCAGCAAAGGGGGAGGGGAGGAGACCCAGTACTTC.

This clone was seen only a few times. The chain uses TRBV15 and TRBJ2-7, with a tentative D call TRBD1 (6 bases). CDR1 and CDR2 from the germline V gene are LNHNV and YYDKDF (reference sequence). The V end lost 5 bases, the J end lost 1 base, and 12 bases lay between the germline ends. CDR3 length: 14 amino acids. In DNA form, the CDR3 reads TGTGCCACCAGCGCTCTGACAGGTTCCTACGAGCAGTACTTC. Residues: CATSALTGSYEQYF.

V and J are TRBV6-6 and TRBJ1-3; D is unresolved. Germline-derived CDR1 and CDR2 are MNHNY and SVGAGI (reference sequence). CDR3 length: 13 residues. The germline V and J ends were trimmed by 7 bases and 2 bases, with 9 bases remaining between them. CDR3 amino acids: CASKPGAGNTIYF. The CDR3 DNA sequence: TGTGCCAGCAAGCCGGGAGCTGGAAACACCATATATTTT.

The chain combines TRBV6-6 with TRBJ2-7; 8 bases fit TRBD1. The CDR3 sequence is 12 residues long. Losses at the gene ends were 8 bases for V and 1 base for J; bases not matched to a gene: 1. Germline values: CDR1 MNHNY, CDR2 SVGAGI (reference sequence). The CDR3 spells CASGQGSYEQYF. CDR3 nucleotides: TGTGCCAGCGGACAGGGTTCCTACGAGCAGTACTTC.

DNA for the CDR3: TGTGCCAGCAGTCTAACCGTCGCGAACACCGGGGAGCTGTTTTTT. As protein: CASSLTVANTGELFF. This chain connects TRBV2 to TRBJ2-2; D not resolved. V lost 5 bases to trimming and J lost 0 bases, with 10 bases between them. This CDR3 has 15 residues. CDR1 is SNHLY and CDR2 is FYNNEI in the germline V gene.

The genes are TRBV11-2 and TRBJ1-2; 8 bases line up with TRBD1. The CDR3 length is 14 residues. Germline lookup yields CDR1 SGHAT and CDR2 FQNNGV. J gave up 4 bases and V 3 bases, and 4 bases lay outside the gene matches. The CDR3 sequence is CASSLGQEGYGYTF. DNA for the CDR3: TGTGCCAGCAGCTTGGGACAGGAGGGCTATGGCTACACCTTC.

The CDR3 spells CASSEGGQIETQYF. CDR3 DNA sequence: TGTGCCAGCAGTGAAGGGGGTCAGATAGAGACCCAGTACTTC. The rearrangement uses TRBV6-1 and TRBJ2-5; no clear D. Germline V gene sequence: CDR1 MNHNS, CDR2 SASEGT. The CDR3 extends over 14 amino acids. V dropped 1 base and J dropped 4 bases, with 10 bases sitting between them.

The genes are TRBV7-9 and TRBJ1-2; TRBD1 might be the D (6 bases). Trimming stripped 3 bases from V and 7 bases from J, with 12 bases between. CDR3 length: 13 residues. CDR1 is SEHNR, CDR2 FQNEAQ, per germline (reference sequence). This CDR3 reads CASSFRGGTGYTF. The CDR3 coding sequence is TGTGCCAGCAGCTTCCGGGGGGGCACTGGCTACACCTTC.

The genes are TRBV10-1 and TRBJ1-5; D gene unclear. Germline CDR1 and CDR2: WNHNN and SYGVQD (reference sequence). Trimming pared 2 bases from V and 5 bases from J, leaving 7 bases between. The CDR3 runs to 13 residues. The CDR3 here is CASSEQEDQPQHF. CDR3 nucleotides: TGCGCCAGCAGTGAGCAAGAGGATCAGCCCCAGCATTTT.

The table lists this clone with a count of one. This chain uses TRBV5-1 with TRBJ1-6; 12 bases match TRBD1. CDR3 size: 16 residues. The junction had 7 bases not matched to a gene; V was cut back by 5 bases and J by 7 bases. The germline V gene has CDR1 SGHRS and CDR2 YFSETQ. The CDR3 nucleotides are TGCGCCAGCAGGGACGGGACAGGGGGCCCCAATTCACCCCTCCACTTT. This encodes CASRDGTGGPNSPLHF.